A selection of T cell receptor beta chains follows, all from one sample in a study of cytomegalovirus exposure and HLA in healthy donors. Some clones are missing from TCRdb's copy, which holds only in-frame ones; the method was immunoSEQ multiplex PCR. The sample holds over 150,000 clones, approximately 80% seen once. The sample comprised PBMCs. The receptor set was obtained from a man aged 18-30 years in good health and CMV-seronegative. Each CDR3 is given with its conserved first and last residue. The D gene is left open where the match is weak. A row's size may be missing; if present it is once, few, many or a size class.

clone_size | j_call | d_call | v_call | cdr3_nt | cdr3_aa
few | TRBJ2-7 | TRBD1 | TRBV6-1 | TGTGCCACCAGACTAGGACAGGGAAACTACGAGCAGTACTTC | CATRLGQGNYEQYF
. | TRBJ2-1 | TRBD2 | TRBV27 | TGTGCCAGCAGTTTATCTAGGCTAGCGGCAACTTCCCATGAGCAGTTCTTC | CASSLSRLAATSHEQFF
once | TRBJ1-1 | . | TRBV19 | TGTGCCAGTACGTTAGGAGTCACTGAAGCTTTCTTT | CASTLGVTEAFF
. | TRBJ2-7 | TRBD2 | TRBV19 | TGTGCCAGTAGTATTTCGGGGGGGACCTACGAGCAGTACTTC | CASSISGGTYEQYF
. | TRBJ2-7 | . | TRBV5-6 | TGTGCCAGCAGCTTCAACTACGAGCAGTACTTC | CASSFNYEQYF
. | TRBJ1-1 | . | TRBV11-2 | TGTGCCAGCAGCTCACCGGAGCGGACTGAAGCTTTCTTT | CASSSPERTEAFF
. | TRBJ2-2 | . | TRBV28 | TGTGCCAGCAGTTCGCCTAGCGTAACCGGGGAGCTGTTTTTT | CASSSPSVTGELFF
. | TRBJ1-3 | . | TRBV7-9 | TGTGCCAGCAGCTTAGGGACGGAGCGGGGGCTTTTCGGAAACACCATATATTTT | CASSLGTERGLFGNTIYF
. | TRBJ2-2 | . | TRBV27 | TGTGCCAGCAGTTTATACACAGGGATCAACACCGGGGAGCTGTTTTTT | CASSLYTGINTGELFF
. | TRBJ2-1 | TRBD2 | TRBV7-2 | TGTGCCAGCAGCTTTATTCTAGCGGGAGGTATGGATGAGCAGTTCTTC | CASSFILAGGMDEQFF
. | TRBJ1-3 | . | TRBV10-3 | TGTGCCACCCGCCCGACAGTAGCCATCTCTGGAAACACCATATATTTT | CATRPTVAISGNTIYF
few | TRBJ1-3 | . | TRBV18 | TGTGCCAGCTCACCGGGCGGGCAAGCTGGAAACACCATATATTTT | CASSPGGQAGNTIYF
. | TRBJ1-3 | . | TRBV12-2 | TGTGCAAGTCGCTCAGGGATAGACCGTAGTCTAGTTGACCACTTCTCTGGAAACACCATATATTTT | CASRSGIDRSLVDHFSGNTIYF
. | TRBJ2-1 | . | TRBV29-1 | TGCAGCATAGAGGGAGTCGGTGAGCAGTTCTTC | CSIEGVGEQFF
. | TRBJ1-1 | . | TRBV28 | TGTGCCAGCAGTCCCCCTAGACAGCACAGAATGTACACTGAAGCTTTCTTT | CASSPPRQHRMYTEAFF
. | TRBJ2-1 | TRBD2 | TRBV19 | TGTGCCAGTAGTATTTGGCTAGCGGAGGGTGAGCAGTTCTTC | CASSIWLAEGEQFF
. | TRBJ2-1 | . | TRBV20-1 | TGCAGTGCTAGAGTTAGCAATGAGCAGTTCTTC | CSARVSNEQFF
few | TRBJ1-2 | . | TRBV10-3 | TGTGCCATCAGTGAGTTTCCCCTCTACCCGAACTATGGCTACACCTTC | CAISEFPLYPNYGYTF
. | TRBJ1-2 | . | TRBV9 | TGTGCCAGCAGCGCTATGGCAGGGCATGGCTACACCTTC | CASSAMAGHGYTF
. | TRBJ2-7 | TRBD1 | TRBV28 | TGTGCCAGCAGTCTCACAGGGGGCCCCACCTACGAGCAGTACTTC | CASSLTGGPTYEQYF
. | TRBJ2-7 | TRBD2 | TRBV4-1 | TGCGCCAGCAGCCAAGCCCAGCGCCGGGGACTAGCGGGAGGAGAATACGAGCAGTACTTC | CASSQAQRRGLAGGEYEQYF
. | TRBJ2-1 | . | TRBV4-1 | TGCGCCAGTCGGGACACCTCCTACAATGAGCAGTTCTTC | CASRDTSYNEQFF
. | TRBJ1-2 | TRBD1 | TRBV6-1 | TGTGCCAGCAGTACCCGACAGGGGGCGCGGTATGGCTACACCTTC | CASSTRQGARYGYTF
. | TRBJ2-1 | TRBD1 | TRBV27 | TGTGCCAGCAGACCCCCGGGACAGATTAGGCATGAGCAGTTCTTC | CASRPPGQIRHEQFF
. | TRBJ2-3 | TRBD1 | TRBV4-1 | TGCGCCAGCAGCCAAGACCAAACAGGGGCGGGCACAGATACGCAGTATTTT | CASSQDQTGAGTDTQYF
once | TRBJ2-7 | . | TRBV7-8 | TGTGCCAGCAGCCAGGGACTGGCCGAGCAGTACTTC | CASSQGLAEQYF
. | TRBJ2-2 | . | TRBV19 | TGTGCCAGTAGTCCCGACCTAGGAACCGGGGAGCTGTTTTTT | CASSPDLGTGELFF
. | TRBJ1-1 | . | TRBV15 | TGTGCCACCAGCAGAGAAAGGCTAGCTGAAGCTTTCTTT | CATSRERLAEAFF
. | TRBJ2-7 | TRBD2 | TRBV28 | TGTGCCAGCACTAGCGGACCCTACGAGCAGTACTTC | CASTSGPYEQYF
few | TRBJ2-5 | . | TRBV4-1 | TGCGCCAGCAGCCAAGACTTGGAGACCCAGTACTTC | CASSQDLETQYF
. | TRBJ2-4 | . | TRBV7-3 | TGTGCCAGCAGCCACCTGACGGGGGTAGGGGTAGGAGCCAAAAACATTCAGTACTTC | CASSHLTGVGVGAKNIQYF
. | TRBJ2-3 | . | TRBV9 | TGTGCCAGCAGCGTAGAGCCAGGGGTGCATCTGTATTTT | CASSVEPGVHLYF
. | TRBJ2-1 | . | TRBV29-1 | TGCAGCGTTGAAGTGGCGGCCTCCGGTGGTGATGAGCAGTTCTTC | CSVEVAASGGDEQFF
. | TRBJ1-1 | . | TRBV7-9 | TGTTCCAGCAGCCATATCGGGGAGAACACTGAAGCTTTCTTT | CSSSHIGENTEAFF
once | TRBJ2-2 | . | TRBV19 | TGTGCCAGTAGTATAGATCTTGCCGGGGAGCTGTTTTTT | CASSIDLAGELFF
. | TRBJ2-7 | TRBD1 | TRBV7-9 | TGTTCCAGCAGCTCCCGGGACAGCTCCTACGAGCAGTACTTC | CSSSSRDSSYEQYF
. | TRBJ2-4 | . | TRBV10-1 | TGCGCCAGCCCCCGTAGGCCACTAGGGGCCAAAAACATTCAGTACTTC | CASPRRPLGAKNIQYF